This T cell receptor (beta chain) was captured by sequencing in a study of T-cell memory formation after mild COVID-19 (dated by TCRdb to the early 2020s). Regarding the complete study: TCR sequence clusters from the two donors were largely donor specific. T-cell clones expanding and contracting after mild COVID-19 in two donors were tracked by longitudinal TCRalpha and TCRbeta repertoire sequencing. Two young, previously healthy adult volunteers, one female and one male, were included in the cohort.

What the authors observed across the whole study: Contracting CD4+ clones were located mainly in the CM and EM memory subsets, whereas CD8+ clones were found to be enriched in EMRA. Some responding clones were detected in pre-infection memory, which suggested that pre-existing cross-reactive memory T cells had joined the SARS-CoV-2 response. Clones that contracted from day 15 to 85 showed balanced CD4/CD8 phenotypes, whereas a second wave of clones that expanded from day 15 to 37 leaned towards CD4+. Only a couple of mild cases were covered in the study, and larger cohorts including severe cases with pre-infection samples were considered necessary. Whether the second-wave clones peaking on day 37 were SARS-CoV-2 specific was not confirmed.

The sample holds one count of this clonotype. Its antigen is still unknown. Base-call qualities are not available, and no considerably larger clone is one nucleotide away. One read alone makes for weak evidence. Ficoll-Paque density gradient centrifugation was the method used to isolate PBMCs. TCRdb shows the sequencer as Illumina NovaSeq 6000. TCRalpha and TCRbeta cDNA libraries were built by 5'RACE with constant-segment primers, adding sample barcodes and unique molecular identifiers. RNA was extracted from every sample with Trizol reagent. Libraries were amplified in two PCR steps, with a second sample barcode and Illumina TruSeq adapters added in the second step. Sequencing of libraries was performed on an Illumina NovaSeq with 2 x 150 bp paired-end reads. The authors' analysis ran thus. With migec v1.2.7, reads were demultiplexed and then collapsed into UMI-guided consensus sequences. With mixcr v2.1.11, UMI consensuses were aligned to TRA and TRB V and J templates and assembled into clonotypes. A clonotype was counted as expanded or contracted only if both edgeR and NoisET called the change significant, with noise models trained on biological replicates. edgeR calls used a false discovery rate-adjusted p below 0.01 and a log2 fold-change threshold of 1. As an exploratory analysis of dynamics, max-normalized trajectories of the 1000 most abundant clonotypes were examined with PCA combined with hierarchical clustering. The CD4 or CD8 phenotype of responding clones was assigned using the separately sequenced CD4+ and CD8+ repertoires. Using fastp trimming at Q25 and MiXCR clonotype assembly, TCRdb reanalyzed the public sequencing data and kept in-frame beta chains. Each record represents a unique CDR3 protein, reported with the most common genes and DNA among its rows. The V and J calls and clone size come from TCRdb's table, not from the authors' own analysis. The sample table shows tens of thousands of distinct CDR3 sequences, and 25% are seen once. Jointly, the top ten make up under 50% of the sample.

The CDR3 numbers 13 residues from cysteine through phenylalanine. This entry keeps only the CDR3 DNA: 39 bases, framed from base 1. CDR1 is given as SNHLY and CDR2 as FYNNEI, both from the germline V gene. Deletion took 6 bases off V and 7 bases off J, with a span of 12 bases between the germline ends. The rearrangement joined TRBV2 to TRBJ2-2, and perhaps TRBD1 as D gene, on 5 matching bases. The TCR sequence derives from a man aged 18 to 29 who had mild COVID-19 (a few samples of this study predate the infection). The sample titles of this study are shuffled in the database, so cell type and time point are left out; the donor was told from shared clones. Sequenced material: PBMCs or a T cell subset sorted from them (not recorded which). CDR3 loop: CASRGQGRGELFF. The nucleotides are TGTGCCAGCAGAGGCCAGGGTCGCGGGGAGCTGTTTTTT. With the portions outside the CDR3 filled from the reference TRBV2 and TRBJ2-2 genes, the complete variable region becomes EPEVTQTPSHQVTQMGQEVILRCVPISNHLYFYWYRQILGQKVEFLVSFYNNEISEKSEIFDDQFSVERPDGSNFTLKIRSTKLEDSAMYFCASRGQGRGELFFGEGSRLTVL.